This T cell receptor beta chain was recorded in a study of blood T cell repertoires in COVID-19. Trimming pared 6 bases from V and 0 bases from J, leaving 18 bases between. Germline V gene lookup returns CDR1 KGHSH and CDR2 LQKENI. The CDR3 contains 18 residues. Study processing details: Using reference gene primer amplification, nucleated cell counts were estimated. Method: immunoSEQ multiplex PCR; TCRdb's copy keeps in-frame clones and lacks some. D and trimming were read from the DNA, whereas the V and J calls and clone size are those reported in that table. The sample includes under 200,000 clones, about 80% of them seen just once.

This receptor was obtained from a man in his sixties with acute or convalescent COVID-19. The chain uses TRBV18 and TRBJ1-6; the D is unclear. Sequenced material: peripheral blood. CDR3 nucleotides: TGTGCCAGCTCCCGCGGCCTATCCTCGAGCTCCTATAATTCACCCCTCCACTTT. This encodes CASSRGLSSSSYNSPLHF.